These 31 T cell receptor beta chains originate from one sample sequenced in a study of prognosis after radiotherapy for stage I lung cancer. The authors amplified TCR beta CDR3 from genomic DNA using two-round multiplex PCR. Initially, in first-round PCR, primers specific to each TRBV and TRBJ gene were used. TCRdb passed the multiplex PCR reads through MiXCR, listing each CDR3 protein once. The sample holds around 11,000 distinct CDR3 sequences, roughly half seen once. The input for sequencing was PBMCs, taken before or after stereotactic body radiation therapy (not recorded which). The receptor set was obtained from a donor aged 50 or older with non-small cell lung cancer.

V usage is TRBV12-3 or TRBV12-4 and J usage is TRBJ2-2; tentatively, D is TRBD1 or TRBD2 (5 bases each). This CDR3 contains 13 residues. Trimming cost V 8 bases and J 4 bases, with 11 bases left between them. CDR3 in amino acids: CASEGIFTGELFF. In DNA, the CDR3 is TGTGCCAGCGAGGGGATCTTCACCGGGGAGCTGTTTTTT.

This chain's CDR3 is CASIRRDGDYGYTF. The CDR3 DNA reads as TGTGCCAGCATCCGTCGGGACGGTGACTATGGCTACACCTTC. The chain has TRBV27 and TRBJ1-2, with D perhaps matching TRBD1 (5 bases). Germline V gene data show CDR1 as MNHEY and CDR2 as SMNVEV (reference sequence). CDR3 size: 14 residues. The V gene lost 7 bases and the J gene lost 3 bases, with 15 bases spanning the gap.

This clonotype is deemed medium-sized. This chain links TRBV20-1 with TRBJ2-3; tentatively, D is TRBD1 or TRBD2 (5 bases each). Germline CDR1 reads DFQATT; CDR2 reads SNEGSKA (reference sequence). The V and J ends lost 4 bases and 1 base respectively, with 15 bases between them. There are 15 residues in the CDR3. The CDR3 loop is CSAMGDQGGTDTQYF. The CDR3 nucleotides read TGCAGTGCTATGGGAGATCAGGGTGGCACAGATACGCAGTATTTT.

The chain joins TRBV7-6 to TRBJ1-6, with D uncertain. V lost 5 bases and J 12 bases, leaving 14 bases between the germline ends. The germline V gene encodes CDR1 SGHVS and CDR2 FNYEAQ. CDR3 size: 13 residues. DNA of the CDR3: TGTGCCAGCAGCCTCTCTACCTTTGGACCCCTCCACTTT. Protein: CASSLSTFGPLHF. Supplemented by reference TRBV7-6 and TRBJ1-6, the full variable domain reads GAGVSQSPRYKVTKRGQDVALRCDPISGHVSLYWYRQALGQGPEFLTYFNYEAQQDKSGLPNDRFSAERPEGSISTLTIQRTEQRDSAMYRCASSLSTFGPLHFGNGTRLTVT.

The J gene is TRBJ2-7, the V gene TRBV30, with a tentative D call TRBD2 (6 bases). V was trimmed by 2 bases and J by 7 bases, leaving 15 bases between them. This CDR3 has 13 amino acids. CDR1 is GTSNPN and CDR2 is SVGIG in the germline V gene (reference sequence). CDR3 amino acids: CAWSRAGLREQYF. The CDR3 DNA reads as TGTGCCTGGAGTAGGGCGGGACTTCGGGAGCAGTACTTC. Drawing the rest from reference TRBV30 and TRBJ2-7, the complete variable domain is SQTIHQWPATLVQPVGSPLSLECTVEGTSNPNLYWYRQAAGRGLQLLFYSVGIGQISSEVPQNLSASRPQDRQFILSSKKLLLSDSGFYLCAWSRAGLREQYFGPGTRLTVT.

The chain couples TRBV11-2 to TRBJ2-3, with D tentatively TRBD1 or TRBD2 (5 bases each). The CDR3 totals 15 residues. Germline-derived CDR1 and CDR2 are SGHAT and FQNNGV. With 1 base removed from V and 1 base from J, the gap between germline ends came to 9 bases. This CDR3 reads CASSLGRGGTDTQYF. DNA for the CDR3: TGTGCCAGCAGCTTAGGAAGGGGAGGCACAGATACGCAGTATTTT.

The V gene is TRBV27, the J gene TRBJ1-1, with TRBD1 matching over 10 bases. Germline CDR1 MNHEY, CDR2 SMNVEV (reference sequence). This CDR3 region has 13 residues. The ends lost 5 bases at V and 7 bases at J; junction bases unmatched: 4. CDR3 DNA sequence: TGTGCCAGCAGTCCCGGGACAGGGGTTGAAGCTTTCTTT. This codes for CASSPGTGVEAFF.

Relative to its sample, this clonotype is medium-sized. The chain has TRBV4-3 and TRBJ2-7, with a weak D call TRBD2 (5 bases). The germline gives CDR1 LGHNA, CDR2 YSLEER. V was shortened by 1 base and J by 4 bases, with 14 bases between the two germline ends. CDR3 length: 15 residues. The CDR3 nucleotides are TGCGCCAGCAGCCAAGTTACGGGAACGGCGTACGAGCAGTACTTC. Amino acid sequence: CASSQVTGTAYEQYF.

This clonotype is medium-sized within its sample. This chain links TRBV2 with TRBJ2-2; 13 positions agree with TRBD2. CDR3 size: 16 residues. CDR1 SNHLY and CDR2 FYNNEI come from the germline V gene. The V gene end was trimmed by 6 bases and the J gene end by 5 bases; junction bases not matched to a gene: 6. CDR3 sequence: CASRLLAGGRTGELFF. The CDR3 DNA is TGTGCCAGCAGACTACTAGCGGGGGGGCGTACCGGGGAGCTGTTTTTT.

Points on this clonotype: At one end the junction does not follow the germline gene, possibly because of a read error. The chain uses TRBV7-3 and TRBJ2-1; 7 nucleotides align to TRBD1. The CDR3 runs 20 residues. The germline CDR1 and CDR2 sequences are SGHTA and FQGTGA. CDR3: CASSLTGVLPYGNHYNEQFF. The CDR3 bases are TGTGCCAGCAGCCTAACAGGGGTCTTGCCTTATGGGAATCACTACAATGAGCAGTTCTTC.

This clonotype is labeled as medium-sized (0.01 to 0.1%). The chain carries TRBV7-9 and TRBJ1-3; perhaps TRBD1 as D (5 bases). Trimming shortened V by 3 bases and J by 2 bases, and 14 bases separated the two germline ends. The germline V gene encodes CDR1 SEHNR and CDR2 FQNEAQ (reference sequence). The CDR3 is 16 amino acids. CDR3 loop: CASSFKMGGAGNTIYF. The CDR3, as DNA: TGTGCCAGCAGCTTTAAAATGGGGGGAGCTGGAAACACCATATATTTT. The complete variable domain, with remaining parts taken from reference TRBV7-9 and TRBJ1-3, reads DTGVSQNPRHKITKRGQNVTFRCDPISEHNRLYWYRQTLGQGPEFLTYFQNEAQLEKSRLLSDRFSAERPKGSFSTLEIQRTEQGDSAMYLCASSFKMGGAGNTIYFGEGSWLTVV.

Judged by abundance, this clonotype is medium-sized. The chain carries TRBV3-1 and TRBJ1-3; D perhaps matches TRBD1 (6 bases). This CDR3 is 17 amino acids long. V was trimmed by 6 bases and J by 0 bases, leaving 18 bases between them. Germline V gene data show CDR1 as LGHDT and CDR2 as YNNKEL (reference sequence). The CDR3 coding sequence is TGTGCCAGCAGTAACTCAAGGACAGCCCTCTCTGGAAACACCATATATTTT. This gives the protein CASSNSRTALSGNTIYF.

Regarding this clonotype: A far larger clone lies a single base away; this is likely a read error. The gene calls are TRBV6-1 and TRBJ1-1; D may be TRBD1 (6 bases). Trimming stripped 5 bases from V and 10 bases from J, with 17 bases between. CDR3 length: 13 residues. In germline, CDR1 is MNHNS, CDR2 SASEGT. The CDR3 loop is CASSYQSGARAFF. DNA of the CDR3: TGTGCCAGCAGTTATCAGTCGGGGGCGCGAGCTTTCTTT.

There are many counts of this clonotype. The V call is TRBV28, the J call TRBJ1-4; 10 bases match TRBD1. The CDR3 sequence is 14 residues long. Germline lookup yields CDR1 MDHEN and CDR2 SYDVKM. The J segment lost 5 bases and the V segment lost 6 bases, leaving 3 bases of the junction unmatched. The CDR3 coding sequence is TGTGCCAGCAGGCGGGACAGGGGAAATGAAAAACTGTTTTTT. Translating it yields CASRRDRGNEKLFF.

This clonotype was detected a few times. The V call is TRBV19, the J call TRBJ2-2, with 10 bases that match TRBD1. V trimming: 7 bases; J trimming: 6 bases; junction bases outside the gene matches: 5. This CDR3 region has 14 residues. Germline V gene sequence: CDR1 LNHDA, CDR2 SQIVND (reference sequence). Written as DNA, the CDR3 is TGTGCCAGTACACTGACAGGGGGCTCCGGGGAGCTGTTTTTT. The encoded protein is CASTLTGGSGELFF.

By its share, this clonotype is medium-sized. The chain combines TRBV27 with TRBJ1-5, with 10 bases aligning to TRBD1. The CDR3 length is 16 residues. Trimming removed 6 bases from V and 2 bases from J; junction bases left unmatched: 7. Germline CDR1 MNHEY, CDR2 SMNVEV (reference sequence). CDR3 in DNA: TGTGCCAGCAGCCGACAGGGGGCAGGAGGCAATCAGCCCCAGCATTTT. This codes for CASSRQGAGGNQPQHF.

This clonotype is labeled as medium-sized (0.01 to 0.1%). The genes are TRBV20-1 and TRBJ2-5, with TRBD1 as a possible D gene (5 bases). Germline lookup yields CDR1 DFQATT and CDR2 SNEGSKA (reference sequence). The CDR3 length is 13 residues. The ends were cut back, 0 bases at V and 3 bases at J, with 8 bases in the middle. CDR3 coding DNA: TGCAGTGCTAGAGACACGACAGAAGAGACCCAGTACTTC. Translation: CSARDTTEETQYF.

The V gene is TRBV5-1, the J gene TRBJ1-2; 11 positions match TRBD1. The V gene's germline CDR1 is SGHRS and CDR2 YFSETQ. CDR3 length equals 14 residues. The V gene end was trimmed by 4 bases and the J gene end by 6 bases; junction bases not matched to a gene: 5. The CDR3 spells CASSGGQGADGYTF. As DNA, the CDR3 is TGCGCCAGCAGCGGAGGACAGGGGGCGGATGGCTACACCTTC. The full variable domain, in which reference TRBV5-1 and TRBJ1-2 provide the parts outside the CDR3, is KAGVTQTPRYLIKTRGQQVTLSCSPISGHRSVSWYQQTPGQGLQFLFEYFSETQRNKGNFPGRFSGRQFSNSRSEMNVSTLELGDSALYLCASSGGQGADGYTFGSGTRLTVV.

About this clonotype: A read error may produce the germline difference seen at one junction end. V gene TRBV7-9 combines with J gene TRBJ1-2, with D unresolved. CDR3 length equals 13 residues. Germline assignment: CDR1 SEHNR and CDR2 FQNEAQ (reference sequence). The CDR3 spells CASSLQENYGYSF. CDR3 DNA: TGTGCCAGCAGCTTACAGGAAAACTATGGCTACAGCTTC.

The chain carries TRBV28 and TRBJ2-7, with 12 bases fitting TRBD2. The CDR3 has 15 residues. V shed 3 bases and J 7 bases; nucleotides not matched to a gene: 7. Germline lookup yields CDR1 MDHEN and CDR2 SYDVKM. This chain's CDR3 is CASSFPGLAGREQYF. In DNA form, the CDR3 reads TGTGCCAGCAGTTTCCCCGGACTAGCGGGAAGGGAGCAGTACTTC.

This clonotype showed up many times. The V call is TRBV10-3, the J call TRBJ2-1; 10 bases match TRBD2. Unmatched junction bases numbered 9, after V lost 10 bases and J lost 6 bases. The CDR3 runs to 14 residues. The germline V gene has CDR1 ENHRY and CDR2 SYGVKD. The CDR3 loop is CATTQREGLNEQFF. The CDR3 bases are TGTGCCACCACCCAGCGGGAGGGCCTCAATGAGCAGTTCTTC.

There are a few counts of this clonotype. This chain links TRBV20-1 with TRBJ2-7, with 7 nucleotides matching TRBD1. Unmatched junction bases numbered 6, after V lost 5 bases and J lost 2 bases. Germline loops: CDR1 DFQATT, CDR2 SNEGSKA (reference sequence). The CDR3 is 13 amino acids. The CDR3, as DNA: TGCAGTGCTTCCCGGGACAGAACCTACGAGCAGTACTTC. Residues: CSASRDRTYEQYF.

This clonotype is categorized as medium-sized. The chain combines TRBV4-3 with TRBJ2-7, with TRBD2 matching over 7 bases. The CDR3 has 16 amino acids. The V and J ends lost 0 bases and 5 bases, in that order; junction bases with no gene match: 10. The germline V gene has CDR1 LGHNA and CDR2 YSLEER. CDR3 region: CASSQETGGRGDEQYF. The CDR3 DNA reads TGCGCCAGCAGCCAAGAGACTGGCGGGAGAGGAGACGAGCAGTACTTC.

In this sample, this clonotype is medium-sized. V is TRBV7-2 and J is TRBJ1-1, with 10 bases identical to TRBD1. CDR3 length equals 14 residues. CDR1 and CDR2 (germline): SGHTA, FQGNSA. After removal of 6 bases from V and 12 bases from J, the junction contained 13 bases not matched to a gene. This CDR3 is CASSQNTGTGVSFF. The CDR3, as DNA: TGTGCCAGCAGTCAGAATACCGGGACAGGGGTTTCTTTCTTT.

Ten or more counts support this clonotype. The rearrangement uses TRBV24-1 and TRBJ1-2; tentatively, D is TRBD1 (5 bases). Germline V CDR1 and CDR2: KGHDR, SFDVKD. The V end lost 5 bases, the J end lost 8 bases, and 8 bases lay between the germline ends. The CDR3 has 11 amino acids. The CDR3 loop reads CATSGGFGYTF. In DNA form, the CDR3 reads TGTGCCACCAGTGGGGGCTTCGGCTACACCTTC.

Relative to its sample, this clonotype is medium-sized (0.01 to 0.1%). The J gene is TRBJ2-3, the V gene TRBV5-5, with 11 bases identical to TRBD2. CDR1 and CDR2 (germline): SGHKS, YYEKEE (reference sequence). The CDR3 runs to 18 residues. The junction had 7 bases not matched to a gene; V was cut back by 0 bases and J by 1 base. CDR3 DNA sequence: TGTGCCAGCAGCTTGGTTAGCGGGGGGGCCGTTGGCACAGATACGCAGTATTTT. This gives the protein CASSLVSGGAVGTDTQYF.

This clonotype has just a few counts. A far bigger clonotype differs at one base, so this is likely a read error. CDR3 in amino acids: CASPEEVGVSNQPQHF. Written as DNA, the CDR3 is TGTGCCAGTCCCGAAGAGGTGGGGGTTAGCAATCAGCCCCAGCATTTT. The chain is built from TRBV6-2 or TRBV6-3 and TRBJ1-5; possible D gene TRBD1, 5 bases. CDR1 MNHEY and CDR2 SVGEGT come from the germline V gene. V lost 9 bases to trimming and J lost 0 bases, with 18 bases between them. The CDR3 extends over 16 amino acids.

Concerning this clonotype: A far larger clone is just one base off, so this is likely a read error. The V gene is TRBV12-3 or TRBV12-4, the J gene TRBJ2-1, with 11 bases lining up with TRBD2. The CDR3 is 17 amino acids. J lost 0 bases, V lost 5 bases, and 6 bases had no gene match. DNA of the CDR3: TGTGCCAGCAGTGATAGCGGGAGGGCTAGCTCCTACAATGAGCAGTTCTTC. Its translation: CASSDSGRASSYNEQFF.

The gene calls are TRBV19 and TRBJ2-3, with TRBD1 matching 8 bases. V shed 3 bases and J 2 bases; nucleotides not matched to a gene: 4. The germline gives CDR1 LNHDA, CDR2 SQIVND (reference sequence). This CDR3 comprises 15 residues. The DNA for the CDR3 is TGTGCCAGTAGTATTCGGGACAGGAACACAGATACGCAGTATTTT. Protein: CASSIRDRNTDTQYF. Together with reference TRBV19 and TRBJ2-3, the CDR3 gives the full variable domain: DGGITQSPKYLFRKEGQNVTLSCEQNLNHDAMYWYRQDPGQGLRLIYYSQIVNDFQKGDIAEGYSVSREKKESFPLTVTSAQKNPTAFYLCASSIRDRNTDTQYFGPGTRLTVL.

As to this clonotype: A far larger clone is one nucleotide away, so this likely arose from a read error. The chain uses TRBV7-9 and TRBJ2-3, with D possibly matching TRBD2 (5 bases). The CDR3 totals 13 residues. The V gene's germline CDR1 is SEHNR and CDR2 FQNEAQ (reference sequence). The CDR3, as DNA: TGTTCCAGCAGGAGGAGTAGCACAGATACGCAGTATTTT. This gives the protein CSSRRSSTDTQYF. Looking up the rest from reference TRBV7-9 and TRBJ2-3 gives the full variable domain: DTGVSQNPRHKITKRGQNVTFRCDPISEHNRLYWYRQTLGQGPEFLTYFQNEAQLEKSRLLSDRFSAERPKGSFSTLEIQRTEQGDSAMYLCSSRRSSTDTQYFGPGTRLTVL.

A remark on this clonotype: A single base separates this from a much larger clone, so it may be a read error. The gene calls are TRBV6-2 or TRBV6-3 and TRBJ1-2, with a weak D call TRBD1 (6 bases). This CDR3 spans 13 amino acids. V was pared by 5 bases and J by 7 bases, with 14 bases between. Germline V gene sequence: CDR1 MNHEY, CDR2 SVGEGT. This CDR3 is CASSLRQVSGYTF. The DNA for the CDR3 is TGTGCCAGCAGTCTCCGACAGGTCTCTGGCTACACCTTC.